This TCR beta chain was found in a study of blood T cell repertoires in COVID-19. Study-level information: The analysed material was cDNA or gDNA that came from T cells, B-cell-depleted T cells, or PBMCs.

Germline CDR1 SNHLY, CDR2 FYNNEI. The CDR3 totals 16 residues. In the case of this clone: A junction end diverges from the germline sequence, so it may reflect a read error.

Original processing methods: Estimated nucleated cell counts came from reference gene primer amplification. The data were produced by immunoSEQ multiplex PCR, yet TCRdb's version contains in-frame clones alone and is incomplete. V and J calls and clone size come straight from that table; D and trimming were deduced from the DNA. Altogether some 65,000 clones are present, 80% to 95% being singletons, with the ten largest covering about 3%. This clonotype was obtained from a man aged 65 to 85 with active COVID-19. The rearrangement uses TRBV2 and TRBJ1-1; TRBD1 aligns across 11 bases. Source material: peripheral blood. The CDR3 region has the DNA TGTGCCGGCAGTGCCGGACAGGGGGCGCAGGGCACTGAAGCTTTCTTT. Translated: CAGSAGQGAQGTEAFF.